These T cell receptor beta chains were read from a single sample in a study of shared clonotypes between healthy human individuals. Repertoires were generated with immunoSEQ multiplex PCR, while TCRdb's copy carries only in-frame clones and drops some. This repertoire shows more than 400,000 clones, approximately 94% found once; its top ten account for 0.05% to 0.08%. Material: naive CD4+ T cells sorted from blood. The receptors derive from a woman in her 30s in good health. Each CDR3 is given with its conserved first and last residue. The D gene is left open where the match is weak. A clone size is listed for some rows: how often the clone was seen (once, few, many), or a class if it is expanded.

J	size	D	V	CDR3	DNA
TRBJ2-7	-	-	TRBV5-1	CASSLEAEAYEQYF	TGCGCCAGCAGCTTGGAGGCGGAAGCCTACGAGCAGTACTTC
TRBJ2-3	once	TRBD2	TRBV7-9	CASSPGLAGETDTQYF	TGTGCCAGCAGCCCTGGACTAGCGGGAGAAACAGATACGCAGTATTTT
TRBJ2-1	-	TRBD2	TRBV18	CASSPPSLAGGDEQFF	TGTGCCAGCTCACCACCGAGTCTAGCGGGAGGTGATGAGCAGTTCTTC
TRBJ2-1	-	TRBD2	TRBV29-1	CSVADPSGIRQFF	TGCAGCGTTGCTGATCCTAGCGGGATTAGGCAGTTCTTC
TRBJ1-2	-	-	TRBV18	CASSPPGLPTYGYTF	TGTGCCAGCTCACCACCGGGCCTACCTACCTATGGCTACACCTTC
TRBJ2-5	-	TRBD2	TRBV2	CASSETGSSGRETQYF	TGTGCCAGCAGTGAAACCGGGTCTAGCGGGAGAGAGACCCAGTACTTC
TRBJ1-1	-	TRBD1	TRBV11-3	CASSAGTGGDLPTEAFF	TGTGCCAGCAGCGCCGGGACAGGGGGCGATCTGCCCACTGAAGCTTTCTTT
TRBJ2-5	-	-	TRBV6-6	CASSWGSGRRETQYF	TGTGCCAGCAGCTGGGGTTCGGGGAGGAGGGAGACCCAGTACTTC
TRBJ2-7	-	TRBD2	TRBV7-9	CASREAGVYEQYF	TGTGCCAGCAGAGAAGCGGGAGTTTACGAGCAGTACTTC
TRBJ1-2	-	-	TRBV28	CASSLVGYQARGYTF	TGTGCCAGCAGTTTAGTGGGATACCAGGCCCGGGGCTACACCTTC
TRBJ2-7	-	-	TRBV19	CASSIDPQGWHEQYF	TGTGCCAGTAGTATAGATCCGCAGGGGTGGCACGAGCAGTACTTC
TRBJ2-5	once	TRBD1	TRBV27	CASSLTTWDREETQYF	TGTGCCAGCAGTTTAACGACTTGGGACAGGGAAGAGACCCAGTACTTC
TRBJ2-4	-	-	TRBV5-1	CASSLTASVDIQYF	TGCGCCAGCAGCTTAACAGCGTCCGTTGACATTCAGTACTTC
TRBJ1-5	-	-	TRBV30	CAWNREGPQPQHF	TGTGCCTGGAACCGAGAGGGGCCCCAGCCCCAGCATTTT
TRBJ1-5	-	-	TRBV27	CASSLSPSQGWHQPQHF	TGTGCCAGCAGTTTATCCCCATCCCAGGGGTGGCATCAGCCCCAGCATTTT
TRBJ2-7	-	-	TRBV5-1	CASSLVQGAYEQYF	TGCGCCAGCAGCTTGGTTCAGGGTGCCTACGAGCAGTACTTC
TRBJ2-7	-	-	TRBV19	CASSIVGERSYEQYF	TGTGCCAGTAGTATAGTGGGCGAGCGGTCCTACGAGCAGTACTTC
TRBJ2-5	-	TRBD1	TRBV2	CASNRGQGVGTQYF	TGTGCCAGCAATCGCGGACAGGGGGTCGGGACCCAGTACTTC
TRBJ2-7	-	-	TRBV5-1	CASSWGSDDYEQYF	TGCGCCAGCAGCTGGGGGTCAGATGACTACGAGCAGTACTTC
TRBJ1-1	-	-	TRBV21-1	CAMRGYRAFF	TGTGCCATGAGGGGGTATCGGGCTTTCTTT
TRBJ2-1	once	-	TRBV5-6	CASSSPNGTVSYGEQFF	TGTGCCAGCAGCTCCCCCAACGGGACCGTATCTTATGGTGAGCAGTTCTTC
TRBJ2-7	-	-	TRBV11-1	CASSLSDGDYEQYF	TGTGCCAGCAGCTTATCTGACGGGGACTACGAGCAGTACTTC
TRBJ2-7	-	TRBD1	TRBV6-5	CASRGTGALEQYF	TGTGCCAGCAGGGGGACAGGGGCATTGGAGCAGTACTTC
TRBJ2-7	-	-	TRBV15	CATSRDVDRYEQYF	TGTGCCACCAGCAGAGATGTGGATAGGTACGAGCAGTACTTC